The clone carrying this T cell receptor (beta chain) was seen more than once but under ten times. Only in-frame clones appear in the TCRdb table, and some are missing; sequencing was by immunoSEQ multiplex PCR. Of approximately 49,000 clones in the sample, roughly four fifths were seen once. This sample is drawn from a study of fetal regulatory T cell absence and autoimmunity. Study context: Without clinical diabetes, IPEX patients showed exocrine pancreas autoimmunity.

The length of the CDR3 is 14 residues. V gave up 7 bases and J gave up 2 bases; unmatched junction bases: 4. Germline V gene lookup returns CDR1 ENHRY and CDR2 SYGVKD. This receptor was identified in a newborn boy with IPEX syndrome. The sample comprised cord blood. This rearrangement joins TRBV10-3 to TRBJ2-7; TRBD1 agrees at 11 bases. The DNA for the CDR3 is TGTGCCATCACTCCGGGACAGGGGGCCTACGAGCAGTACTTC. This gives the protein CAITPGQGAYEQYF.